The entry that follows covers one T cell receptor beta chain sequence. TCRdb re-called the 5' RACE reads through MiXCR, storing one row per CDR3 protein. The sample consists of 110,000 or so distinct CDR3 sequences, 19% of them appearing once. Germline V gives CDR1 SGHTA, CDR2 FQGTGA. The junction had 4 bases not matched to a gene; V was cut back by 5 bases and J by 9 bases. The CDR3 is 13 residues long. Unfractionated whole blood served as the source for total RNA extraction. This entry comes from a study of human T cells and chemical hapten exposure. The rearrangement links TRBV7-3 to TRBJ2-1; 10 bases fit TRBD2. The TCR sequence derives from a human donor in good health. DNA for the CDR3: TGTGCCAGCAGCCGAGGGACTAGCGCTGAGCAGTTCTTC. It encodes CASSRGTSAEQFF.